The 13 T cell receptor beta chains listed next were all sequenced from one sample in a study of neoadjuvant anti-PD-1 for oral cavity cancer. Measured with immunoSEQ multiplex PCR; TCRdb has only the in-frame clones, and not every one. The data hold around 37,000 clones, with 38% observed a single time. Time point described: after neoadjuvant nivolumab, at surgical resection. The starting material was tumor tissue, obtained after nivolumab (anti-PD-1) treatment. The receptors derive from a person between 40 and 85 years old with oral cavity squamous cell carcinoma.

V is TRBV28 and J is TRBJ1-4, with a weak D call TRBD1 (6 bases). CDR3 length: 15 amino acids. Germline V lookup: CDR1 MDHEN, CDR2 SYDVKM. The V end lost 8 bases, the J end lost 7 bases, and 20 bases lay between the germline ends. The CDR3 protein is CASGISGTGFEKLFF. The CDR3 DNA is TGTGCCAGCGGGATCTCTGGCACAGGGTTTGAAAAACTGTTTTTT.

The chain couples TRBV18 to TRBJ2-2; 9 bases line up with TRBD1. The CDR3 is 16 residues long. CDR1 and CDR2 from the germline V gene are KGHSH and LQKENI. Losses at the gene ends were 3 bases for V and 2 bases for J; bases not matched to a gene: 4. CDR3 coding DNA: TGTGCCAGCTCACCGGACAGGGGCTACAACACCGGGGAGCTGTTTTTT. This codes for CASSPDRGYNTGELFF.

This clone has just a few counts. V and J are TRBV4-1 and TRBJ1-3; D possibly corresponds to TRBD1 (5 bases). The CDR3 length is 18 residues. Germline V gene sequence: CDR1 MGHRA, CDR2 YSYEKL. V lost 5 bases, J lost 0 bases, and 20 bases lay in between. DNA of the CDR3: TGCGCCAGCAGCGCCGTTGGAAGGGGAATTCACTCTGGAAACACCATATATTTT. Translated: CASSAVGRGIHSGNTIYF.

The V and J genes are TRBV7-3 and TRBJ1-5; 8 nucleotides line up with TRBD1. The length of the CDR3 is 15 residues. With V trimmed by 2 bases and J by 5 bases, 5 bases remained unmatched. Germline V gene data show CDR1 as SGHTA and CDR2 as FQGTGA. CDR3 sequence: CASSLVRGHDQPQHF. CDR3 DNA: TGTGCCAGCAGCTTAGTCAGGGGGCACGATCAGCCCCAGCATTTT.

The chain recombines TRBV5-4 with TRBJ2-1; the D gene is possibly TRBD1 (6 bases). Germline lookup yields CDR1 SGHNT and CDR2 YYREEE (reference sequence). V lost 0 bases, J lost 5 bases, and 12 bases lay in between. The CDR3 totals 15 residues. For the CDR3, the DNA is TGTGCCAGCAGCTTGGCTGGTAGGACAGACAATGAGCAGTTCTTC. The encoded protein is CASSLAGRTDNEQFF.

This clone is medium-sized (0.01 to 0.1%) by share. The CDR3 spells CASSLEAGQGTDTQYF. CDR3 sequence (DNA): TGTGCCAGCAGCTTGGAGGCAGGCCAGGGCACAGATACGCAGTATTTT. This rearrangement joins TRBV5-5 to TRBJ2-3; no reliable D call. The CDR3 is 16 amino acids. Trimming left V 0 bases short and J 1 base short, with 12 bases between. Germline lookup yields CDR1 SGHKS and CDR2 YYEKEE (reference sequence).

This chain connects TRBV7-9 to TRBJ2-7, with D tentatively TRBD2 (6 bases). Germline CDR1 is SEHNR and CDR2 is FQNEAQ (reference sequence). Trimming pared 0 bases from V and 6 bases from J, leaving 12 bases between. The length of the CDR3 is 14 residues. The CDR3 loop reads CASSLAGSSSEQYF. The CDR3 nucleotides are TGTGCCAGCAGCTTAGCCGGGAGTAGCTCCGAGCAGTACTTC.

This clone was counted only a few times. The rearrangement uses TRBV9 and TRBJ2-3; TRBD1 or TRBD2 may be the D gene (5 bases each). Germline V gives CDR1 SGDLS, CDR2 YYNGEE. There are 15 residues in the CDR3. The V gene lost 3 bases and the J gene lost 8 bases, with 19 bases spanning the gap. This chain's CDR3 is CASSASLLDGATQYF. The CDR3 DNA follows: TGTGCCAGCAGCGCCTCCCTTCTGGACGGGGCTACGCAGTATTTT.

This rearrangement joins TRBV7-6 to TRBJ2-1; 7 bases line up with TRBD2. The CDR3 consists of 16 residues. In germline, CDR1 is SGHVS, CDR2 FNYEAQ. The V gene end was trimmed by 5 bases and the J gene end by 10 bases; junction bases not matched to a gene: 17. CDR3 bases: TGTGCCAGCAGCGAGACCATTGCTAGCGGCATTGGAGAGCAGTTCTTC. Translation: CASSETIASGIGEQFF.

This clone was observed a handful of times. This chain uses TRBV30 with TRBJ2-1, with D perhaps TRBD2 (5 bases). This CDR3 region has 14 residues. V lost 3 bases and J lost 0, with 9 bases in between. The V gene's germline CDR1 is GTSNPN and CDR2 SVGIG (reference sequence). DNA of the CDR3: TGTGCCTGGAGACGAGCGGACTCCTACAATGAGCAGTTCTTC. Protein product: CAWRRADSYNEQFF.

This clone is classed as medium-sized (0.01 to 0.1%). The V gene is TRBV5-4, the J gene TRBJ2-6, with a possible D match to TRBD2 (6 bases). The V end was cut by 5 bases, the J end by 2 bases, with 11 bases between. There are 15 residues in the CDR3. CDR1 and CDR2 (germline): SGHNT, YYREEE (reference sequence). CDR3 DNA sequence: TGTGCCAGCAGACCCGGGGGTACTGGGGCCAACGTCCTGACTTTC. Protein: CASRPGGTGANVLTF.

This clone is labeled as medium-sized (0.01 to 0.1%). The chain employs TRBV4-1 and TRBJ2-6; possibly TRBD1 for D (6 bases). Germline CDR1 MGHRA, CDR2 YSYEKL. The CDR3 extends over 17 amino acids. The ends were cut back, 1 base at V and 0 bases at J, with 10 bases in the middle. The chain's CDR3 is CASSQGQAHSGANVLTF. CDR3 sequence (DNA): TGCGCCAGCAGCCAAGGACAGGCCCACTCTGGGGCCAACGTCCTGACTTTC.

The V and J genes are TRBV28 and TRBJ2-7; the D is unclear. The length of the CDR3 is 11 residues. The germline V and J ends were trimmed by 5 bases and 6 bases, with 8 bases remaining between them. The germline CDR1 and CDR2 sequences are MDHEN and SYDVKM. CDR3 amino acids: CASSTLGEQYF. CDR3 sequence (DNA): TGTGCCAGCAGTACCCTGGGCGAGCAGTACTTC. Looking up the rest from reference TRBV28 and TRBJ2-7 gives the full variable domain: DVKVTQSSRYLVKRTGEKVFLECVQDMDHENMFWYRQDPGLGLRLIYFSYDVKMKEKGDIPEGYSVSREKKERFSLILESASTNQTSMYLCASSTLGEQYFGPGTRLTVT.